Listed here are 30 T cell receptor beta chains from one sample, sequenced in a study of technical replicates of blood from several donors. Profiled with immunoSEQ multiplex PCR; TCRdb holds only in-frame clones, not every one. The sample records more than 65,000 clones, approximately 92% being singletons. The sample consisted of T cells isolated from PBMCs. The receptors were sampled from a human donor in good health.

This chain links TRBV11-2 with TRBJ1-1; the D is unclear. This CDR3 comprises 14 residues. The germline CDR1 and CDR2 sequences are SGHAT and FQNNGV. V lost 7 bases and J 3 bases, leaving 15 bases between the germline ends. Here the CDR3 reads CASTTLGSHTEAFF. The CDR3 nucleotides read TGTGCCAGCACCACATTGGGCTCCCACACTGAAGCTTTCTTT.

The V and J genes are TRBV28 and TRBJ1-2; TRBD1 is a possible D gene (6 bases). Germline CDR1 MDHEN, CDR2 SYDVKM. The V end was cut by 6 bases, the J end by 8 bases, with 13 bases between. There are 12 residues in the CDR3. The CDR3, as DNA: TGTGCCAGCAGGCGGACAGCGTGGGGCTACACCTTC. Its translation is CASRRTAWGYTF.

This chain's CDR3 is CASSPVGWKLYEQYF. The DNA of the CDR3 is TGCGCCAGCAGCCCCGTTGGTTGGAAACTATACGAGCAGTACTTC. The chain couples TRBV4-1 to TRBJ2-7; D unclear. Germline values: CDR1 MGHRA, CDR2 YSYEKL. The CDR3 is 15 residues long. Deletions cut 4 bases from V and 4 bases from J, with 17 bases between.

The chain joins TRBV5-4 to TRBJ2-7, with TRBD1 identical over 7 bases. Germline V gives CDR1 SGHNT, CDR2 YYREEE (reference sequence). The CDR3 runs to 14 residues. The J segment lost 6 bases and the V segment lost 2 bases, leaving 8 bases of the junction unmatched. The CDR3 loop is CASSFQGVLGEQYF. The CDR3 bases are TGTGCCAGCAGCTTTCAGGGGGTGCTAGGCGAGCAGTACTTC.

This rearrangement joins TRBV4-2 to TRBJ2-1; 10 bases agree with TRBD2. V lost 3 bases to trimming and J lost 3 bases; unmatched junction nucleotides: 8. The V gene's germline CDR1 is LGHNA and CDR2 YNFKEQ. This CDR3 is built from 17 residues. The CDR3 DNA reads as TGTGCCAGCAGCCAGGAGCTTCGGACTAGCGGCTACAATGAGCAGTTCTTC. Its translation: CASSQELRTSGYNEQFF.

This clone appeared a single time. The rearrangement links TRBV10-3 to TRBJ2-2; 7 bases fit TRBD1. Trimming removed 4 bases from V and 8 bases from J; junction bases left unmatched: 7. Germline CDR1 reads ENHRY; CDR2 reads SYGVKD. CDR3 length: 14 amino acids. CDR3 nucleotide sequence: TGTGCCATCAGTGCGACAGGGTGGAGAGGGGAGCTGTTTTTT. It encodes CAISATGWRGELFF.

The chain uses TRBV27 and TRBJ1-4; maybe TRBD1 (5 bases). CDR1 and CDR2 (germline): MNHEY, SMNVEV (reference sequence). Trimming stripped 6 bases from V and 7 bases from J, with 15 bases between. The CDR3 covers 14 residues. CDR3 in amino acids: CASSHRGLSEKLFF. In nucleotides, the CDR3 is TGTGCCAGCAGCCATAGGGGCCTTAGTGAAAAACTGTTTTTT.

This clone was counted a single time. V usage is TRBV9 and J usage is TRBJ2-7; 10 nucleotides align to TRBD2. The germline CDR1 and CDR2 sequences are SGDLS and YYNGEE. V gave up 2 bases and J gave up 5 bases; unmatched junction bases: 7. The length of the CDR3 is 15 residues. The DNA for the CDR3 is TGTGCCAGCAGCGTCGAAGCGGGAGGGCCCAACGAGCAGTACTTC. Its protein is CASSVEAGGPNEQYF.

V and J are TRBV5-4 and TRBJ2-5; 8 bases align to TRBD1. The CDR3 extends over 15 amino acids. V lost 4 bases and J lost 5; bases outside the gene matches: 10. CDR1 SGHNT and CDR2 YYREEE come from the germline V gene (reference sequence). This CDR3 reads CASSRGRGLQETQYF. The CDR3 region has the DNA TGTGCCAGCAGCCGGGGCAGGGGGCTTCAGGAGACCCAGTACTTC. The full variable domain, its missing parts supplied by reference TRBV5-4 and TRBJ2-5, is ETGVTQSPTHLIKTRGQQVTLRCSSQSGHNTVSWYQQALGQGPQFIFQYYREEENGRGNFPPRFSGLQFPNYSSELNVNALELDDSALYLCASSRGRGLQETQYFGPGTRLLVL.

The chain combines TRBV5-8 with TRBJ2-2, with 7 positions matching TRBD1. V was clipped by 7 bases and J by 5 bases; unmatched bases: 11. Germline assignment: CDR1 SGHTS and CDR2 YDEGEE. This CDR3 has 15 residues. This chain's CDR3 is CASPGGPTPTGELFF. The CDR3, as DNA: TGTGCCAGCCCAGGGGGTCCCACTCCGACCGGGGAGCTGTTTTTT. The full variable domain, its missing parts supplied by reference TRBV5-8 and TRBJ2-2, is EAGVTQSPTHLIKTRGQQATLRCSPISGHTSVYWYQQALGLGLQFLLWYDEGEERNRGNFPPRFSGRQFPNYSSELNVNALELEDSALYLCASPGGPTPTGELFFGEGSRLTVL.

The V gene is TRBV7-3, the J gene TRBJ2-7; 7 nucleotides line up with TRBD2. CDR1 is SGHTA and CDR2 is FQGTGA in the germline V gene. The CDR3 loop spans 13 amino acids. Trimming at V came to 2 bases and at J to 4 bases, leaving 2 bases not matched to a gene. The CDR3 loop reads CASSLAGEYEQYF. CDR3 bases: TGTGCCAGCAGCTTAGCGGGAGAATACGAGCAGTACTTC.

The DNA of the CDR3 is TGTGCCACCAGCTTAGATAACAGGGACGAGCAGTACTTC. Amino acid sequence: CATSLDNRDEQYF. The V and J genes are TRBV15 and TRBJ2-7; the D gene is possibly TRBD1 (6 bases). The CDR3 is 13 residues long. Germline CDR1 is LNHNV and CDR2 is YYDKDF (reference sequence). Trimming took off 5 bases at V and 5 bases at J, with 13 bases between the two ends.

The count of this clone is one. The chain uses TRBV11-2 and TRBJ2-5; 7 nucleotides agree with TRBD2. V lost 1 base to trimming and J lost 2 bases; unmatched junction nucleotides: 4. This CDR3 spans 15 amino acids. Germline V lookup: CDR1 SGHAT, CDR2 FQNNGV. The CDR3 reads CASSLALAEQETQYF. The DNA for the CDR3 is TGTGCCAGCAGCTTAGCTCTAGCGGAACAAGAGACCCAGTACTTC. The full variable domain, rest sourced from reference TRBV11-2 and TRBJ2-5, is EAGVAQSPRYKIIEKRQSVAFWCNPISGHATLYWYQQILGQGPKLLIQFQNNGVVDDSQLPKDRFSAERLKGVDSTLKIQPAKLEDSAVYLCASSLALAEQETQYFGPGTRLLVL.

The chain couples TRBV9 to TRBJ1-1, with no clear D. The CDR3 is 12 amino acids. Per germline, CDR1 SGDLS and CDR2 YYNGEE. V was trimmed by 5 bases and J by 3 bases, leaving 8 bases between them. CDR3 nucleotide sequence: TGTGCCAGCAGGGGCTTAGACACTGAAGCTTTCTTT. As protein: CASRGLDTEAFF. Variable domain in full (rest from reference TRBV9 and TRBJ1-1): DSGVTQTPKHLITATGQRVTLRCSPRSGDLSVYWYQQSLDQGLQFLIQYYNGEERAKGNILERFSAQQFPDLHSELNLSSLELGDSALYFCASRGLDTEAFFGQGTRLTVV.

The V call is TRBV6-5, the J call TRBJ2-3, with D uncertain. The CDR3 covers 12 residues. Germline loops: CDR1 MNHEY, CDR2 SVGAGI. Trimming left V 6 bases short and J 5 bases short, with 9 bases between. The CDR3 DNA reads TGTGCCAGCAGCCTTAATCGAGATACGCAGTATTTT. This encodes CASSLNRDTQYF.

This clone showed up just a few times. J is TRBJ1-1 and V is TRBV29-1, with no clear D. Looked up from germline, CDR1 is SQVTM and CDR2 is ANQGSEA. This CDR3 is 11 amino acids long. Trimming stripped 6 bases from V and 0 bases from J, with 5 bases between. CDR3 nucleotides: TGCAGCGTGCTAATGAACACTGAAGCTTTCTTT. It is translated as CSVLMNTEAFF. The full variable domain, with the rest looked up from reference TRBV29-1 and TRBJ1-1, is SAVISQKPSRDICQRGTSLTIQCQVDSQVTMMFWYRQQPGQSLTLIATANQGSEATYESGFVIDKFPISRPNLTFSTLTVSNMSPEDSSIYLCSVLMNTEAFFGQGTRLTVV.

The chain has TRBV29-1 and TRBJ2-5; 8 positions agree with TRBD2. J was trimmed by 3 bases and V by 2 bases; bases with no gene match: 17. The CDR3 extends over 18 amino acids. From germline, CDR1 is SQVTM and CDR2 ANQGSEA. CDR3 region: CSVEPQGTTRREEETQYF. The CDR3 DNA sequence: TGCAGCGTTGAACCCCAGGGAACAACTCGGCGGGAGGAAGAGACCCAGTACTTC.

The chain couples TRBV11-1 to TRBJ2-1, with 9 bases aligning to TRBD2. V lost 5 bases and J lost 5; bases outside the gene matches: 7. The CDR3 totals 15 residues. Germline assignment: CDR1 SGHAT and CDR2 FQDESV (reference sequence). The CDR3 bases are TGTGCCAGCAGCCCACTACCTAGCGGGAACAATGAGCAGTTCTTC. This translates into CASSPLPSGNNEQFF.

The chain has TRBV25-1 and TRBJ2-1; TRBD2 aligns across 12 bases. J lost 9 bases, V lost 8 bases, and 11 bases had no gene match. Germline-derived CDR1 and CDR2 are MGHDK and SYGVNS. This CDR3 spans 15 amino acids. DNA for the CDR3: TGTGCCAGCGGTAAGACTAGCGGGAGTTCTGGTGAGCAGTTCTTC. Encoded protein: CASGKTSGSSGEQFF.

The chain carries TRBV29-1 and TRBJ2-7; 9 bases are a match to TRBD1. V trimming: 4 bases; J trimming: 3 bases; junction bases outside the gene matches: 4. Germline CDR1 SQVTM, CDR2 ANQGSEA. The CDR3 extends over 13 amino acids. CDR3 amino acids: CSVVRTGVYEQYF. CDR3 in DNA: TGCAGCGTTGTCCGGACAGGGGTCTACGAGCAGTACTTC.

This CDR3 reads CASSLTSNTEAFF. The CDR3 DNA reads as TGTGCCAGCAGCCTGACAAGTAACACTGAAGCTTTCTTT. The rearrangement joins TRBV7-2 to TRBJ1-1, with no clear D. The V end was cut by 5 bases, the J end by 2 bases, with 9 bases between. The germline CDR1 and CDR2 sequences are SGHTA and FQGNSA. CDR3 size: 13 residues.

The rearrangement joins TRBV19 to TRBJ1-3; the D gene is possibly TRBD1 (5 bases). The CDR3 extends over 14 amino acids. Germline values: CDR1 LNHDA, CDR2 SQIVND (reference sequence). Trimming left V 5 bases short and J 4 bases short, with 12 bases between. The CDR3 spells CASSETARGNTIYF. The DNA of the CDR3 is TGTGCCAGTAGTGAGACAGCAAGGGGAAACACCATATATTTT.

The V gene is TRBV28, the J gene TRBJ1-4; TRBD1 might be the D (6 bases). The V gene's germline CDR1 is MDHEN and CDR2 SYDVKM. The CDR3 consists of 14 residues. Trimming took off 5 bases at V and 10 bases at J, with 17 bases between the two ends. The CDR3 is CASSLLRTEGKLFF. Here the CDR3 DNA reads TGTGCCAGCAGTCTCTTGAGGACAGAGGGAAAACTGTTTTTT.

The chain joins TRBV7-3 to TRBJ2-7; D not resolved. CDR3 size: 13 residues. Germline CDR1 reads SGHTA; CDR2 reads FQGTGA. The germline V and J ends were trimmed by 1 base and 5 bases, with 9 bases remaining between them. The CDR3 DNA follows: TGTGCCAGCAGCTTAAGTGGCGGCAACGAGCAGTACTTC. Protein: CASSLSGGNEQYF.

The rearrangement links TRBV20-1 to TRBJ2-7, with TRBD2 as a possible D gene (5 bases). The CDR3 runs 11 residues. From germline, CDR1 is DFQATT and CDR2 SNEGSKA (reference sequence). The V end lost 6 bases, the J end lost 4 bases, and 10 bases lay between the germline ends. The CDR3 DNA reads as TGCAGTGCCCGGGGTTCTTACGAGCAGTACTTC. This gives the protein CSARGSYEQYF.

The rearrangement joins TRBV6-6 to TRBJ2-3, with a tentative D call TRBD1 (6 bases). The CDR3 sequence is 15 residues long. V shed 6 bases and J shed 2 bases, with 15 bases lying between them. Germline V CDR1 and CDR2: MNHNY, SVGAGI (reference sequence). The CDR3 is CASRNRDGITDTQYF. For the CDR3, the DNA is TGTGCCAGCAGAAACAGGGACGGTATCACAGATACGCAGTATTTT.

The rearrangement joins TRBV5-5 to TRBJ1-5; D is unresolved. CDR3 length: 19 amino acids. V gave up 0 bases and J gave up 0 bases, with 19 bases separating them. Germline assignment: CDR1 SGHKS and CDR2 YYEKEE (reference sequence). CDR3 DNA sequence: TGTGCCAGCAGCTTGGAGGTCTTCAGCCCTAGAGATAGCAATCAGCCCCAGCATTTT. Encoded protein: CASSLEVFSPRDSNQPQHF.

The J gene is TRBJ1-3, the V gene TRBV14, with D hard to call. The length of the CDR3 is 16 residues. Germline CDR1 and CDR2: SGHDN and FVKESK. Trimming shortened V by 3 bases and J by 4 bases, and 16 bases separated the two germline ends. The CDR3 reads CASSQRVPAAGNTIYF. The CDR3 DNA follows: TGTGCCAGCAGCCAGAGGGTGCCCGCGGCGGGAAACACCATATATTTT. Based on the CDR3 plus reference TRBV14 and TRBJ1-3, the full variable domain is EAGVTQFPSHSVIEKGQTVTLRCDPISGHDNLYWYRRVMGKEIKFLLHFVKESKQDESGMPNNRFLAERTGGTYSTLKVQPAELEDSGVYFCASSQRVPAAGNTIYFGEGSWLTVV.

V is TRBV5-1 and J is TRBJ2-7; D might be TRBD1 (5 bases). This CDR3 has 15 amino acids. Per germline, CDR1 SGHRS and CDR2 YFSETQ. V was trimmed by 5 bases and J by 0 bases, leaving 15 bases between them. CDR3 sequence: CASRTAPDTSYEQYF. The CDR3 DNA follows: TGCGCCAGCAGAACCGCCCCGGACACCTCCTACGAGCAGTACTTC.

V is TRBV6-1 and J is TRBJ1-5; the D gene is possibly TRBD1 (5 bases). Germline CDR1 reads MNHNS; CDR2 reads SASEGT. V lost 6 bases, J lost 4 bases, and 16 bases lay in between. The CDR3 is made up of 15 amino acids. For the CDR3, the DNA is TGTGCCAGCAGGGAGTGGGTTGGGACTAATCAGCCCCAGCATTTT. This gives the protein CASREWVGTNQPQHF.